These 24 T cell receptor beta chains were all obtained from the same sample, sequenced in a study of monozygotic twins with inflammatory bowel disease. TCRdb re-called the 5' RACE reads and gives one entry per CDR3 protein, without DNA. The sample totals about 210,000 distinct CDR3 sequences; its top ten clones hold roughly 1.5%. The specimen sequenced was blood. These TCRs come from a human donor with ulcerative colitis or Crohn's disease, or a healthy co-twin of an affected twin (not recorded which).

The CDR3 sequence is CSAGWGDEQYF. V is TRBV20-1 and J is TRBJ2-7; TCRdb's D call of TRBD1 is untestable without DNA. CDR1 DFQATT and CDR2 SNEGSKA come from the germline V gene (reference sequence). The CDR3 is made up of 11 amino acids.

The CDR3 here is CASSTTAYGYTF. V usage is TRBV7-2 and J usage is TRBJ1-2. Germline V gene data show CDR1 as SGHTA and CDR2 as FQGNSA. The CDR3 has 12 amino acids.

V is TRBV15 and J is TRBJ2-2; the TCRdb call, TRBD1, lacks DNA for checking. The germline CDR1 and CDR2 sequences are LNHNV and YYDKDF (reference sequence). CDR3 length equals 18 residues. The CDR3 is CATSGRDRERANTGELFF.

This chain connects TRBV3-1 to TRBJ1-2. The CDR3 totals 13 residues. Germline V lookup: CDR1 LGHDT, CDR2 YNNKEL (reference sequence). CDR3 protein: CASSQGRVYGYTF. Using reference TRBV3-1 and TRBJ1-2 for the parts outside the CDR3, the full variable domain is DTAVSQTPKYLVTQMGNDKSIKCEQNLGHDTMYWYKQDSKKFLKIMFSYNNKELIINETVPNRFSPKSPDKAHLNLHINSLELGDSAVYFCASSQGRVYGYTFGSGTRLTVV.

The rearrangement uses TRBV5-5 and TRBJ2-7; TCRdb's D gene call, TRBD1, goes unchecked for lack of DNA. CDR3 length: 17 residues. Germline lookup yields CDR1 SGHKS and CDR2 YYEKEE (reference sequence). The CDR3 here is CASSSGPSGTGQYEQYF.

This chain uses TRBV10-3 with TRBJ1-2. The CDR3 sequence is 14 residues long. In germline, CDR1 is ENHRY, CDR2 SYGVKD. Here the CDR3 reads CAISEAQDGYGYTF.

The chain combines TRBV20-1 with TRBJ2-1; TCRdb reports TRBD1, a call that lacks DNA to check it against. The V gene's germline CDR1 is DFQATT and CDR2 SNEGSKA (reference sequence). The CDR3 spans 18 residues. CDR3 loop: CSAYAGQGLLRIGDEQFF.

CDR3 protein: CASSPGSPGWGFVRKGYGYTF. The genes are TRBV5-8 and TRBJ1-2; the D call from TCRdb, TRBD1, cannot be confirmed without DNA. CDR3 length: 21 amino acids. In germline, CDR1 is SGHTS, CDR2 YDEGEE. Using reference TRBV5-8 and TRBJ1-2 for the parts outside the CDR3, the full variable domain is EAGVTQSPTHLIKTRGQQATLRCSPISGHTSVYWYQQALGLGLQFLLWYDEGEERNRGNFPPRFSGRQFPNYSSELNVNALELEDSALYLCASSPGSPGWGFVRKGYGYTFGSGTRLTVV.

The rearrangement uses TRBV11-2 and TRBJ1-4; the TRBD1 assignment by TCRdb is unverifiable without DNA. Germline values: CDR1 SGHAT, CDR2 FQNNGV. This CDR3 comprises 13 residues. This chain's CDR3 is CASSFWGGEKLFF.

The chain is built from TRBV20-1 and TRBJ2-5; the D gene TCRdb calls, TRBD1, cannot be checked with no DNA. Looked up from germline, CDR1 is DFQATT and CDR2 is SNEGSKA (reference sequence). The CDR3 has 15 amino acids. The CDR3 sequence is CSAQPGQGYSETQYF.

The rearrangement joins TRBV19 to TRBJ2-7; the TRBD1 assignment by TCRdb is unverifiable without DNA. CDR1 is LNHDA, CDR2 SQIVND, per germline (reference sequence). The CDR3 covers 17 residues. CDR3: CASSGTGQGAASYEQYF.

The chain has TRBV27 and TRBJ1-2; as DNA is missing, the TRBD1 call by TCRdb cannot be tested. The germline V gene has CDR1 MNHEY and CDR2 SMNVEV (reference sequence). The CDR3 has 14 residues. The chain's CDR3 is CASSLGVVGAVRTF.

This chain joins TRBV7-2 and TRBJ2-5. CDR1 is SGHTA and CDR2 is FQGNSA in the germline V gene. The CDR3 covers 14 residues. This chain's CDR3 is CASSSFRVQETQYF. Together with reference TRBV7-2 and TRBJ2-5, the CDR3 gives the full variable domain: GAGVSQSPSNKVTEKGKDVELRCDPISGHTALYWYRQSLGQGLEFLIYFQGNSAPDKSGLPSDRFSAERTGGSVSTLTIQRTQQEDSAVYLCASSSFRVQETQYFGPGTRLLVL.

This chain uses TRBV29-1 with TRBJ1-2. The CDR3 spans 13 residues. The germline gives CDR1 SQVTM, CDR2 ANQGSEA. The chain's CDR3 is CSVEGLALWGYTF.

The chain has TRBV5-1 and TRBJ2-1; TCRdb returns TRBD2, unconfirmable since there is no DNA. The CDR3 length is 16 residues. Looked up from germline, CDR1 is SGHRS and CDR2 is YFSETQ. The CDR3 sequence is CASSYLTGLPGNEQFF.

The rearrangement uses TRBV5-1 and TRBJ2-1; TCRdb lists TRBD1, though no DNA is available to test this call. CDR3 length: 14 residues. The germline V gene has CDR1 SGHRS and CDR2 YFSETQ. The CDR3 sequence is CASTPGGGYNEQFF.

The chain links TRBV6-1 to TRBJ2-7; lacking DNA, the TRBD1 call made by TCRdb goes unchecked. The CDR3 runs 15 residues. Germline V gives CDR1 MNHNS, CDR2 SASEGT. CDR3 sequence reads: CASSEGGAVSYEQYF.

This chain uses TRBV12-3 or TRBV12-4 with TRBJ1-1; TCRdb selects TRBD1, and the lack of DNA leaves this call unchecked. The CDR3 contains 16 residues. Here the CDR3 reads CASSDRYRGMNTEAFF.

The rearrangement links TRBV18 to TRBJ2-7. CDR1 is KGHSH and CDR2 is LQKENI in the germline V gene. The CDR3 extends over 16 amino acids. CDR3 region: CASSLNMARGSYEQYF.

The chain is built from TRBV7-9 and TRBJ1-1. CDR1 and CDR2 from the germline V gene are SEHNR and FQNEAQ (reference sequence). The CDR3 is 16 residues long. The CDR3 loop reads CASSLSQEGHNRGIIF.

This sequence joins TRBV20-1 and TRBJ2-1. The CDR3 is 11 amino acids. Germline V gene data show CDR1 as DFQATT and CDR2 as SNEGSKA (reference sequence). Here the CDR3 reads CSAKRDNEQFF.

The CDR3 region is CASSPLDRVPYEQYF. The chain joins TRBV5-1 to TRBJ2-7; lacking DNA, the TRBD1 call made by TCRdb goes unchecked. The CDR3 is 15 residues long. Germline V gives CDR1 SGHRS, CDR2 YFSETQ.

The chain has TRBV5-1 and TRBJ2-1; there is no DNA to check the TCRdb D call of TRBD2. Per germline, CDR1 SGHRS and CDR2 YFSETQ. The CDR3 runs 13 residues. CDR3 sequence reads: CASSLERATEQFF.

CDR3 loop: CASSLARDIGTEAFF. The chain carries TRBV7-2 and TRBJ1-1; TCRdb's D gene call, TRBD1, goes unchecked for lack of DNA. CDR3 size: 15 residues. Germline CDR1 reads SGHTA; CDR2 reads FQGNSA. Full variable domain (rest looked up from reference TRBV7-2 and TRBJ1-1): GAGVSQSPSNKVTEKGKDVELRCDPISGHTALYWYRQSLGQGLEFLIYFQGNSAPDKSGLPSDRFSAERTGGSVSTLTIQRTQQEDSAVYLCASSLARDIGTEAFFGQGTRLTVV.